The text below deals with one T cell receptor (beta chain). Antigen unknown. The data originate from a study of cytomegalovirus exposure and HLA in healthy donors. Study results and limitations: A further, later analysis showed that HLA-associated TCR beta chains (compared with equally common others) were more clonally expanded. Most TCR beta V segments were productive about 87% or about 30% of the time in an earlier analysis. Among TCR sequences, most were rare, though some public TCRs appeared in many donors. HLA alleles were associated with fewer than 20,000 TCR beta sequences in a later analysis at 0.05 false discovery rate.

Vbeta (60) and Jbeta (13) primers were used in the PCR. Only in-frame clones appear in the TCRdb table, and some are missing; sequencing was by immunoSEQ multiplex PCR. Among tens of thousands of clones listed, roughly 72% were seen once. The CDR3 length is 15 residues. Germline lookup yields CDR1 SGHVS and CDR2 FQNEAQ. Trimming removed 4 bases from V and 3 bases from J, with 16 bases in between. The chain carries TRBV7-8 and TRBJ2-7, with D possibly TRBD1 on 5 matching bases. The TCR originated in a woman in her twenties or thirties in good health and CMV-seropositive. Input material: PBMCs. The CDR3 DNA sequence: TGTGCCAGCAGCTCGCGTGATAGGGGCGGCTACGAGCAGTACTTC. Amino acids: CASSSRDRGGYEQYF.